The 27 T cell receptor beta chains below were found in one sample sequenced in a study of siplizumab effects on memory and regulatory T cells. The data were produced by immunoSEQ multiplex PCR, yet TCRdb's version contains in-frame clones alone and is incomplete. The table has 110,000 or so clones, more than 85% seen once. Sequenced material: CD4+ T cells sorted from blood. Receptors originate from a human donor in good health.

The V gene is TRBV29-1, the J gene TRBJ1-1; D not certain. This CDR3 spans 14 amino acids. Germline CDR1 and CDR2: SQVTM and ANQGSEA. V lost 2 bases, J lost 6 bases, and 16 bases lay in between. The CDR3 DNA sequence: TGCAGCGTTGAACCAAATGTAGGGTCTGCTGAAGCTTTCTTT. This sequence encodes CSVEPNVGSAEAFF.

The chain couples TRBV19 to TRBJ1-1; 9 bases line up with TRBD1. In germline, CDR1 is LNHDA, CDR2 SQIVND (reference sequence). This CDR3 region has 14 residues. Trimming removed 4 bases from V and 3 bases from J; junction bases left unmatched: 3. In DNA, the CDR3 is TGTGCCAGTAGTAAGGGACAGGGATACACTGAAGCTTTCTTT. Its protein product is CASSKGQGYTEAFF.

The chain couples TRBV6-6 to TRBJ2-7; weak D call: TRBD1 (6 bases). This CDR3 has 15 amino acids. CDR1 is MNHNY and CDR2 is SVGAGI in the germline V gene (reference sequence). Trimming left V 4 bases short and J 4 bases short, with 17 bases between. Here the CDR3 DNA reads TGTGCCAGCAGTTTAAAACAGGGAGTGGGGTACGAGCAGTACTTC. It translates to CASSLKQGVGYEQYF.

The genes are TRBV7-9 and TRBJ1-1; D remains ambiguous. CDR3 length: 15 amino acids. Trimming cost V 0 bases and J 0 bases, with 8 bases left between them. CDR1 is SEHNR and CDR2 is FQNEAQ in the germline V gene (reference sequence). CDR3 sequence reads: CASSLAGTLNTEAFF. The CDR3 DNA reads as TGTGCCAGCAGCTTAGCAGGAACATTGAACACTGAAGCTTTCTTT.

The V call is TRBV10-1, the J call TRBJ2-3; D may be TRBD2 (5 bases). Trimming cost V 4 bases and J 0 bases, with 5 bases left between them. The CDR3 consists of 13 residues. Germline V gene lookup returns CDR1 WNHNN and CDR2 SYGVQD (reference sequence). Written as DNA, the CDR3 is TGCGCCAGCAGTGCGGGGAGCACAGATACGCAGTATTTT. It codes for CASSAGSTDTQYF.

The V and J genes are TRBV19 and TRBJ2-2; D remains unclear. Germline V gene sequence: CDR1 LNHDA, CDR2 SQIVND (reference sequence). Deletions cut 5 bases from V and 3 bases from J, with 10 bases between. The CDR3 contains 14 residues. Here the CDR3 DNA reads TGTGCCAGTAGTCCCTACAGAGACACCGGGGAGCTGTTTTTT. The encoded protein is CASSPYRDTGELFF.

The chain is built from TRBV4-3 and TRBJ2-3; 12 bases agree with TRBD2. Germline CDR1 LGHNA, CDR2 YSLEER. The CDR3 has 17 amino acids. The trim removed 4 bases at V and 2 bases at J, leaving 7 bases unmatched. The CDR3 nucleotides are TGCGCCAGCAGCCGCCAGGGACTAGCGGGCACCACAGATACGCAGTATTTT. Its protein is CASSRQGLAGTTDTQYF.

J is TRBJ1-2 and V is TRBV4-1, with TRBD1 as a possible D gene (6 bases). The CDR3 extends over 16 amino acids. Germline lookup yields CDR1 MGHRA and CDR2 YSYEKL. The germline V and J ends were trimmed by 4 bases and 5 bases, with 20 bases remaining between them. CDR3 sequence (DNA): TGCGCCAGCAGCCGGGAAGAGGGGGGCGTAGGGTATGGCTACACCTTC. Translated: CASSREEGGVGYGYTF.

The J gene is TRBJ2-1, the V gene TRBV7-9; no reliable D call. The V gene's germline CDR1 is SEHNR and CDR2 FQNEAQ (reference sequence). Trimming took 6 bases from V and 2 from J, leaving 2 bases between them. The CDR3 totals 11 residues. The CDR3: CASRPYNEQFF. The CDR3 DNA is TGTGCCAGCAGACCCTACAATGAGCAGTTCTTC.

The rearrangement joins TRBV5-4 to TRBJ1-1; D not resolved. Trimming stripped 6 bases from V and 1 base from J, with 16 bases between. This CDR3 spans 15 amino acids. Germline CDR1 is SGHNT and CDR2 is YYREEE (reference sequence). CDR3 loop: CASTLFGPRNTEAFF. CDR3 bases: TGTGCCAGCACCCTATTTGGGCCGAGGAACACTGAAGCTTTCTTT.

The chain uses TRBV4-1 and TRBJ2-7; 10 nucleotides align to TRBD1. CDR3 length equals 15 residues. CDR1 and CDR2 (germline): MGHRA, YSYEKL. Trimming cost V 1 base and J 2 bases; bases outside gene matches: 2. The CDR3 region is CASSQGTGGTYEQYF. CDR3 DNA sequence: TGCGCCAGCAGCCAAGGGACAGGGGGGACCTACGAGCAGTACTTC.

The rearrangement joins TRBV5-4 to TRBJ2-5; D not resolved. Trimming pared 0 bases from V and 1 base from J, leaving 7 bases between. This CDR3 comprises 14 residues. The germline gives CDR1 SGHNT, CDR2 YYREEE (reference sequence). The chain's CDR3 is CASSLGRSQETQYF. Here the CDR3 DNA reads TGTGCCAGCAGCTTGGGCAGGTCCCAAGAGACCCAGTACTTC. Using reference TRBV5-4 and TRBJ2-5 for the parts outside the CDR3, the full variable domain is ETGVTQSPTHLIKTRGQQVTLRCSSQSGHNTVSWYQQALGQGPQFIFQYYREEENGRGNFPPRFSGLQFPNYSSELNVNALELDDSALYLCASSLGRSQETQYFGPGTRLLVL.

This clone came up a few times. The chain carries TRBV19 and TRBJ1-6, with D maybe TRBD1 (6 bases). There are 15 residues in the CDR3. V lost 3 bases and J lost 7, with 13 bases in between. From germline, CDR1 is LNHDA and CDR2 SQIVND (reference sequence). CDR3 sequence reads: CASSIGQLGNSPLHF. DNA of the CDR3: TGTGCCAGTAGTATCGGACAGTTGGGGAATTCACCCCTCCACTTT.

This chain links TRBV19 with TRBJ1-1; TRBD1 might be the D (5 bases). V lost 5 bases, J lost 10 bases, and 14 bases lay in between. From germline, CDR1 is LNHDA and CDR2 SQIVND (reference sequence). This CDR3 region has 12 residues. The CDR3 region has the DNA TGTGCCAGTAGTTCGCGGGGGGTTGGAGCTTTCTTT. Translation: CASSSRGVGAFF.

This chain connects TRBV7-2 to TRBJ2-5, with D perhaps matching TRBD1 or TRBD2 (5 bases each). The CDR3 has 16 amino acids. Per the germline V gene, CDR1 is SGHTA and CDR2 is FQGNSA. Trimming shortened V by 1 base and J by 1 base, and 13 bases separated the two germline ends. The CDR3 sequence is CASSLGVGPIQETQYF. CDR3 DNA: TGTGCCAGCAGCTTAGGGGTGGGACCCATCCAAGAGACCCAGTACTTC.

In DNA form, the CDR3 reads TGCGCCAGCAGCTTGGCGGGGACAGGGCGGGATTCACCCCTCCACTTT. Its translation: CASSLAGTGRDSPLHF. The chain combines TRBV5-1 with TRBJ1-6; 9 bases match TRBD1. V lost 0 bases and J lost 8; bases outside the gene matches: 6. This CDR3 is 16 amino acids long. Germline V lookup: CDR1 SGHRS, CDR2 YFSETQ.

The chain combines TRBV5-1 with TRBJ2-5; D is possibly TRBD2 (6 bases). V lost 0 bases and J lost 11, with 20 bases in between. The CDR3 length is 15 residues. The germline V gene encodes CDR1 SGHRS and CDR2 YFSETQ. CDR3: CASSLGRAASGEQYF. The CDR3, as DNA: TGCGCCAGCAGCTTGGGGCGGGCGGCGTCGGGGGAGCAGTACTTC. The full variable domain, with the rest looked up from reference TRBV5-1 and TRBJ2-5, is KAGVTQTPRYLIKTRGQQVTLSCSPISGHRSVSWYQQTPGQGLQFLFEYFSETQRNKGNFPGRFSGRQFSNSRSEMNVSTLELGDSALYLCASSLGRAASGEQYFGPGTRLLVL.

The rearrangement uses TRBV6-6 and TRBJ2-7; tentatively, D is TRBD1 or TRBD2 (5 bases each). This CDR3 has 14 residues. V was cut by 5 bases and J by 2 bases, with 13 bases left in between. In germline, CDR1 is MNHNY, CDR2 SVGAGI (reference sequence). The CDR3 loop reads CASSPPRGAYEQYF. The CDR3 DNA sequence: TGTGCCAGCAGTCCCCCTCGGGGCGCCTACGAGCAGTACTTC.

V gene TRBV6-5 combines with J gene TRBJ1-4, with no clear D. The CDR3 has 16 residues. Germline CDR1 and CDR2: MNHEY and SVGAGI. Trimming cost V 2 bases and J 2 bases, with 12 bases left between them. CDR3 coding DNA: TGTGCCAGCAGTTACGTGCCCGCACCTACTAATGAAAAACTGTTTTTT. It codes for CASSYVPAPTNEKLFF.

This clone turned up a few times. The chain couples TRBV30 to TRBJ2-1, with 9 bases fitting TRBD2. V shed 0 bases, J shed 6 bases, and the junction held 9 bases outside the gene matches. The CDR3 is made up of 16 amino acids. Germline lookup yields CDR1 GTSNPN and CDR2 SVGIG (reference sequence). DNA of the CDR3: TGTGCCTGGAGTGTACTAGCGGGTATTTCGGGCAATGAGCAGTTCTTC. Protein sequence: CAWSVLAGISGNEQFF.

The chain couples TRBV6-6 to TRBJ1-4; D is ambiguous. Germline values: CDR1 MNHNY, CDR2 SVGAGI (reference sequence). The length of the CDR3 is 14 residues. Trimming left V 3 bases short and J 9 bases short, with 14 bases between. The CDR3 region is CASSYGGFSQKLFF. The CDR3 DNA follows: TGTGCCAGCAGTTATGGCGGCTTTTCTCAAAAACTGTTTTTT.

The chain couples TRBV9 to TRBJ1-5; TRBD1 might be the D (6 bases). CDR3 length: 15 residues. Trimming pared 3 bases from V and 4 bases from J, leaving 14 bases between. Germline loops: CDR1 SGDLS, CDR2 YYNGEE. Written as DNA, the CDR3 is TGTGCCAGCAGCGCTGGGCGGACAGCTAATCAGCCCCAGCATTTT. It codes for CASSAGRTANQPQHF. Supplemented by reference TRBV9 and TRBJ1-5, the full variable domain reads DSGVTQTPKHLITATGQRVTLRCSPRSGDLSVYWYQQSLDQGLQFLIQYYNGEERAKGNILERFSAQQFPDLHSELNLSSLELGDSALYFCASSAGRTANQPQHFGDGTRLSIL.

The V and J genes are TRBV6-1 and TRBJ2-3; 7 bases line up with TRBD1. Germline V gene data show CDR1 as MNHNS and CDR2 as SASEGT. The CDR3 is made up of 13 amino acids. Trimming at V came to 4 bases and at J to 4 bases, leaving 2 bases not matched to a gene. The CDR3 region has the DNA TGTGCCAGCAGTGGACAGGGCGCAGATACGCAGTATTTT. This codes for CASSGQGADTQYF.

The chain combines TRBV7-6 with TRBJ1-2, with 7 bases lining up with TRBD1. The germline CDR1 and CDR2 sequences are SGHVS and FNYEAQ. Trimming cost V 5 bases and J 7 bases; bases outside gene matches: 10. The CDR3 totals 14 residues. CDR3 sequence: CASSTTQGEGGYTF. DNA for the CDR3: TGTGCCAGCAGCACGACGCAGGGGGAGGGTGGCTACACCTTC.

This chain joins TRBV6-5 and TRBJ2-4; D possibly corresponds to TRBD1 (5 bases). CDR3 length equals 16 residues. Trimming took off 0 bases at V and 4 bases at J, with 13 bases between the two ends. The germline V gene has CDR1 MNHEY and CDR2 SVGAGI. This CDR3 reads CASSYSSARAKNIQYF. As DNA, the CDR3 is TGTGCCAGCAGTTACTCGAGTGCCAGGGCGAAAAACATTCAGTACTTC.

The genes are TRBV18 and TRBJ1-2; maybe TRBD1 (5 bases). Trimming removed 3 bases at V and 2 bases at J, with 13 bases between. This CDR3 has 15 residues. CDR1 KGHSH and CDR2 LQKENI come from the germline V gene. Written as DNA, the CDR3 is TGTGCCAGCTCACCTAGCCTCCAGGGAAACTATGGCTACACCTTC. Translated, it gives CASSPSLQGNYGYTF.

The gene calls are TRBV6-7 and TRBJ2-1; the D gene could be TRBD1 or TRBD2 (6 bases each). TRBV6-7 has ORF status, its function being uncertain. The CDR3 spans 15 residues. Between the trimmed V and J ends, which lost 5 bases and 9 bases, there was a span of 20 bases. CDR3 coding DNA: TGTGCCAGCAGTCGGGAGATACCACAGGGAATTGAGCAGTTCTTC. Protein sequence: CASSREIPQGIEQFF.